The clone carrying this T cell receptor (beta chain) was detected a few times. What it binds is not known. CDR1 is MDHEN and CDR2 is SYDVKM in the germline V gene. Trimming took 6 bases from V and 2 from J; bases not matched to a gene: 7. There are 14 residues in the CDR3. 60 Vbeta and 13 Jbeta primers were used in PCR. Only in-frame clones appear in the TCRdb table, and some are missing; sequencing was by immunoSEQ multiplex PCR. In the table there are approximately 160,000 clones, roughly 80% of which are singletons. The sample originates from a study of cytomegalovirus exposure and HLA in healthy donors. Study-level points and caveats: TCR beta sequences reportedly predicted most subjects' HLA-A and HLA-B alleles accurately. In a later analysis, CMV-associated beta chains were mostly HLA-associated, it appeared.

The chain employs TRBV28 and TRBJ2-7; 7 nucleotides line up with TRBD1. This receptor was identified in a human donor in good health. The sequenced sample was PBMCs. This CDR3 reads CASRMERGPYEQYF. CDR3 DNA: TGTGCCAGCAGAATGGAAAGGGGGCCCTACGAGCAGTACTTC. Based on the CDR3 plus reference TRBV28 and TRBJ2-7, the full variable domain is DVKVTQSSRYLVKRTGEKVFLECVQDMDHENMFWYRQDPGLGLRLIYFSYDVKMKEKGDIPEGYSVSREKKERFSLILESASTNQTSMYLCASRMERGPYEQYFGPGTRLTVT.